Listed below are T cell receptor beta chains from one sample, sequenced in a study of cytomegalovirus exposure and HLA in healthy donors. This table comes from immunoSEQ multiplex PCR, and its TCRdb copy is limited to in-frame clones, with some not included. The sample includes around 150,000 clones, 85% to 90% of them seen just once. Material: PBMCs. Source of these receptors: a man younger than 35 in good health and CMV-seropositive. Each CDR3 is given with its conserved first and last residue. The D gene is left open where the match is weak. Size is stated for part of the rows, as once, few or many counts, or as a class when the clone is expanded.

>NA|TRBJ1-5|NA|TRBV27
CASSRQNNQPQHF
TGTGCCAGCAGCAGGCAGAATAATCAGCCCCAGCATTTT
>NA|TRBJ1-4|NA|TRBV5-1
CASSLTVATNEKLFF
TGCGCCAGCAGCTTGACGGTTGCAACTAATGAAAAACTGTTTTTT
>NA|TRBJ2-5|NA|TRBV7-6
CASSNNRNQETQYF
TGTGCCAGCAGCAATAACAGAAACCAAGAGACCCAGTACTTC
>NA|TRBJ2-7|TRBD2|TRBV7-2
CASSLTGGNYEQYF
TGTGCCAGCAGCTTAACGGGAGGGAACTACGAGCAGTACTTC
>NA|TRBJ2-3|NA|TRBV6-1
CASRDFVRGTQYF
TGTGCCAGCCGGGACTTCGTTCGGGGTACGCAGTATTTT
>NA|TRBJ2-1|NA|TRBV6-1
CASSDRLGPRNEQFF
TGTGCCAGCAGTGATAGGTTGGGGCCCCGAAATGAGCAGTTCTTC
>NA|TRBJ2-1|TRBD2|TRBV7-9
CASTPLREDEQFF
TGTGCCAGCACCCCTTTGCGGGAGGATGAGCAGTTCTTC
>NA|TRBJ1-2|NA|TRBV25-1
CASSEYGASSVYGYTF
TGTGCCAGCAGTGAATATGGTGCGAGCTCGGTCTATGGCTACACCTTC
>NA|TRBJ1-1|NA|TRBV27
CASSFGFQGRETEAFF
TGTGCCAGCAGTTTCGGGTTTCAGGGGAGGGAGACTGAAGCTTTCTTT
>NA|TRBJ2-7|TRBD2|TRBV25-1
CASSDSGNGGGKSYEQYF
TGTGCCAGCAGTGATTCGGGCAATGGGGGGGGGAAATCCTACGAGCAGTACTTC
>NA|TRBJ2-1|TRBD2|TRBV9
CASSWAGGIDEQFF
TGTGCCAGCAGCTGGGCGGGAGGCATTGATGAGCAGTTCTTC
>once|TRBJ2-3|NA|TRBV20-1
CSALLADTQYF
TGCAGTGCTCTCCTAGCAGATACGCAGTATTTT
>NA|TRBJ1-1|NA|TRBV21-1
CASSAPRVNTEAFF
TGTGCCAGCAGCGCCCCGAGGGTGAACACTGAAGCTTTCTTT
>NA|TRBJ1-2|NA|TRBV5-6
CASSFPDSSTGYTF
TGTGCCAGCAGCTTTCCGGACAGTTCAACGGGCTACACCTTC
>NA|TRBJ2-7|NA|TRBV7-3
CASSPGGEQYF
TGTGCCAGCAGCCCCGGGGGCGAGCAGTACTTC
>NA|TRBJ1-2|NA|TRBV6-1
CASTLTGQFGYTF
TGTGCCAGCACCCTTACCGGACAGTTTGGCTACACCTTC
>NA|TRBJ1-2|NA|TRBV7-9
CASSTNFGRGNGYTF
TGTGCCAGCAGCACTAACTTTGGGCGGGGTAACGGCTACACCTTC
>few|TRBJ2-1|NA|TRBV19
CASRRITGSSYNEQFF
TGTGCCAGTAGGCGAATAACGGGGAGCTCCTACAATGAGCAGTTCTTC
>NA|TRBJ2-3|TRBD2|TRBV28
CASSLGGTSLSSTDTQYF
TGTGCCAGCAGTTTAGGTGGGACTAGTTTATCTAGCACAGATACGCAGTATTTT
>NA|TRBJ2-2|TRBD1|TRBV7-2
CASSSFRGRDTGELFF
TGTGCCAGCAGCTCTTTCAGGGGGCGGGACACCGGGGAGCTGTTTTTT
>NA|TRBJ1-5|NA|TRBV27
CASSLTGPHMGNQPQHF
TGTGCCAGCAGTTTAACAGGACCCCATATGGGCAATCAGCCCCAGCATTTT
>NA|TRBJ2-7|NA|TRBV6-1
CASSAGNNYEQYF
TGTGCCAGCAGTGCCGGGAATAACTACGAGCAGTACTTC
>NA|TRBJ1-1|NA|TRBV29-1
CSVRPFSRQGSPMNTEAFF
TGCAGCGTTCGCCCCTTTTCCCGGCAGGGGAGTCCCATGAACACTGAAGCTTTCTTT
>NA|TRBJ2-1|NA|TRBV5-8
CASSLVRGSNEQFF
TGTGCCAGCAGCTTGGTGAGAGGGAGCAATGAGCAGTTCTTC
>NA|TRBJ2-1|TRBD1|TRBV28
CASSSPGDRGLNEQFF
TGTGCCAGCAGTAGCCCCGGGGACAGGGGGCTCAATGAGCAGTTCTTC
>NA|TRBJ1-2|TRBD1|TRBV5-6
CASSFRDRVNYGYTF
TGTGCCAGCAGCTTCCGGGACAGGGTCAACTATGGCTACACCTTC
>NA|TRBJ2-1|TRBD2|TRBV19
CASSRLTGLAGNEQFF
TGTGCCAGTAGCCGACTAACGGGACTAGCAGGCAATGAGCAGTTCTTC
>NA|TRBJ1-4|NA|TRBV19
CASSNGGYEKLFF
TGTGCCAGTAGTAATGGGGGGTATGAAAAACTGTTTTTT
>few|TRBJ2-3|TRBD1|TRBV10-3
CAISASGTGVDTQYF
TGTGCCATCAGTGCATCCGGGACAGGGGTAGATACGCAGTATTTT
>few|TRBJ2-1|TRBD2|TRBV6-1
CASTQEREGRLF
TGTGCCAGCACTCAAGAGCGGGAGGGCCGCCTCTTC
>NA|TRBJ1-4|NA|TRBV28
CATGGGGNEKLFF
TGTGCCACGGGGGGAGGGGGAAATGAAAAACTGTTTTTT
>NA|TRBJ2-7|NA|TRBV7-9
CASSLFRDKAYEQYF
TGTGCCAGCAGCTTATTCCGGGACAAAGCCTACGAGCAGTACTTC
>once|TRBJ1-2|NA|TRBV28
CASSPPRVNGYTF
TGTGCCAGCAGTCCACCGCGGGTCAATGGCTACACCTTC
>NA|TRBJ2-3|TRBD2|TRBV2
CASRAGGVTDTQYF
TGTGCCAGCAGGGCCGGGGGGGTCACAGATACGCAGTATTTT
>NA|TRBJ2-5|NA|TRBV9
CASSPQGKETQYF
TGTGCCAGCAGCCCCCAGGGGAAAGAGACCCAGTACTTC
>NA|TRBJ2-2|NA|TRBV2
CASRPGLNTGELFF
TGTGCCAGCAGGCCGGGACTTAACACCGGGGAGCTGTTTTTT
>NA|TRBJ2-7|TRBD1|TRBV10-3
CAISSDRTYEQYF
TGTGCCATCAGTTCGGACAGGACTTACGAGCAGTACTTC
>NA|TRBJ2-1|TRBD2|TRBV30
CAWSVLDRGTSCLF
TGTGCCTGGAGTGTCCTGGACCGCGGGACTAGTTGTCTCTTC
>NA|TRBJ2-1|TRBD2|TRBV7-9
CASSLAGLNEQFF
TGTGCCAGCAGCCTAGCGGGGCTCAATGAGCAGTTCTTC
>NA|TRBJ2-7|TRBD1|TRBV27
CASSFGTGGYEQYF
TGTGCCAGCAGTTTTGGGACAGGGGGTTACGAGCAGTACTTC
>NA|TRBJ2-3|NA|TRBV11-2
CASSLDPRGSGTDTQYF
TGTGCCAGCAGCTTAGATCCCCGGGGGAGTGGAACAGATACGCAGTATTTT